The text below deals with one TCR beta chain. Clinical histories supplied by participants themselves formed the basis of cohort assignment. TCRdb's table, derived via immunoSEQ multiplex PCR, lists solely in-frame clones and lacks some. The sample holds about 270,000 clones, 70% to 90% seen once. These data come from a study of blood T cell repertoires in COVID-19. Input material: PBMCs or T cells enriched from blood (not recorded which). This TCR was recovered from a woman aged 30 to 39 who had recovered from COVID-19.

In nucleotides, the CDR3 is TGTGCCAGCAGGCGGACTAGCGTTGCGTTGGATGAGCAGTTCTTC. Its protein product is CASRRTSVALDEQFF. V usage is TRBV5-4 and J usage is TRBJ2-1; 9 bases are a match to TRBD2. Germline V gene data show CDR1 as SGHNT and CDR2 as YYREEE (reference sequence). This CDR3 spans 15 amino acids. V shed 5 bases, J shed 8 bases, and the junction held 11 bases outside the gene matches.